The 2 T cell receptor beta chains below all came from one sample that was sequenced in a study of T cells in Graves' hyperthyroidism and ophthalmopathy. Researchers took RNA transcripts and amplified the TCR beta CDR3 regions from them. Initially, a first-round RT-PCR of the TCR CDR3 employed the HTBI primer set. TCRdb redid the calling of the multiplex PCR reads with MiXCR, one entry per CDR3 protein. Here the sample spans about 210,000 distinct CDR3 sequences, approximately 17% being singletons. Source material: blood. The receptors originated from a man aged 50-59 years with Graves' hyperthyroidism.

DNA of the CDR3: TGTGCCAGCACCACACAGGGGAATATGAACACTGAAGCTTTCTTT. This encodes CASTTQGNMNTEAFF. The rearrangement links TRBV12-3 or TRBV12-4 to TRBJ1-1, with TRBD1 matching 7 bases. Losses at the gene ends were 7 bases for V and 0 bases for J; bases not matched to a gene: 8. The CDR3 has 15 amino acids.

This clonotype was recorded many times. The V and J genes are TRBV5-8 and TRBJ1-1; D unresolved. This CDR3 region has 14 residues. CDR1 and CDR2 from the germline V gene are SGHTS and YDEGEE. Trimming stripped 2 bases from V and 0 bases from J, with 8 bases between. The CDR3 DNA sequence: TGTGCCAGCAGCTTACACGATATGAACACTGAAGCTTTCTTT. Its protein is CASSLHDMNTEAFF.